This T cell receptor beta chain appears in the sequencing data of a study of siplizumab effects on memory and regulatory T cells. Sequencing used immunoSEQ multiplex PCR; TCRdb keeps in-frame clones, though not all of them. The sample has fewer than 100,000 clones, roughly 94% seen once. For this clone: Its specificity is not known.

Study conclusions and caveats: Naive-or-memory phenotypes were unassignable for roughly 75-96% of proliferating CD4+ or CD8+ clones. Alloreactive sequences from unstimulated CD4+ memory cells fell significantly with siplizumab.

The sequenced material came from CD8+ T cells sorted from blood. This sequence originates from a human donor in good health.

CDR3 residues: CASSWGQGASYEQYF. The CDR3 DNA is TGTGCCAGCAGCTGGGGACAGGGGGCATCCTACGAGCAGTACTTC. The chain has TRBV7-9 and TRBJ2-7; 12 positions agree with TRBD1. There are 15 residues in the CDR3. Losses at the gene ends were 4 bases for V and 1 base for J; bases not matched to a gene: 2. CDR1 is SEHNR, CDR2 FQNEAQ, per germline (reference sequence). Filled out from reference TRBV7-9 and TRBJ2-7, the complete variable domain reads DTGVSQNPRHKITKRGQNVTFRCDPISEHNRLYWYRQTLGQGPEFLTYFQNEAQLEKSRLLSDRFSAERPKGSFSTLEIQRTEQGDSAMYLCASSWGQGASYEQYFGPGTRLTVT.